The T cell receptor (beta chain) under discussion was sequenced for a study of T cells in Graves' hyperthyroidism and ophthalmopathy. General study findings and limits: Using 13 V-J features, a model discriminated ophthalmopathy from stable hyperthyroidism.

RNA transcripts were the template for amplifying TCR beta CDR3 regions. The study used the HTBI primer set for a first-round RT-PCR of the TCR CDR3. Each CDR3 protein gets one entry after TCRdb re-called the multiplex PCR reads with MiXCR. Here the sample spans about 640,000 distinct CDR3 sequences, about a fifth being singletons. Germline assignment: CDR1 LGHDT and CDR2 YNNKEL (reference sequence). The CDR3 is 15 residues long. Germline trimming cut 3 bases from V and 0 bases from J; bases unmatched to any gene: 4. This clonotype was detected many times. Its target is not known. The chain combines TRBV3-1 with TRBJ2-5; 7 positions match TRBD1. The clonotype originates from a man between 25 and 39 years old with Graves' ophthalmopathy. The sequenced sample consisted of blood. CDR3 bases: TGTGCCAGCAGCCAGGAGACAGGGTACCAAGAGACCCAGTACTTC. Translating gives CASSQETGYQETQYF.